The present T cell receptor (beta chain) was sequenced within a study of blood T cell repertoires in COVID-19. After removal of 4 bases from V and 7 bases from J, the junction contained 9 bases not matched to a gene. The CDR3 is 14 amino acids. Looked up from germline, CDR1 is SQVTM and CDR2 is ANQGSEA. This clone has only a few counts. Original processing notes: Cell counts per sample came from amplifying reference gene primers. Data came from immunoSEQ multiplex PCR; TCRdb stores just in-frame clones and leaves some out. V, J and clone size are taken as reported in that table, and D and trimming were inferred from the DNA itself. The data hold approximately 170,000 clones, with roughly 80% observed a single time.

This TCR came from a woman aged 25 to 39 who had recovered from COVID-19. The chain has TRBV29-1 and TRBJ1-4; 7 positions match TRBD1. Material for sequencing was PBMCs or T cells enriched from blood (not recorded which). This chain's CDR3 is CSVGDRLRGEKLFF. The CDR3 nucleotides are TGCAGCGTTGGGGACAGACTGAGGGGTGAAAAACTGTTTTTT.